This paragraph covers one T cell receptor beta chain sequence. CDR3 length: 16 amino acids. The trim removed 0 bases at V and 4 bases at J, leaving 11 bases unmatched. CDR1 is SQVTM and CDR2 is ANQGSEA in the germline V gene. Method: immunoSEQ multiplex PCR; TCRdb's copy keeps in-frame clones and lacks some. The sample has around 180,000 clones; 88% are singletons. The data derive from a study of control samples from healthy donors and cancer patients. What was sequenced was blood. The receptor's source is a young woman in good health. This rearrangement joins TRBV29-1 to TRBJ2-5; 7 bases map to TRBD1. CDR3 amino acids: CSVEDPLLRGRETQYF. The CDR3 nucleotides read TGCAGCGTTGAAGATCCCCTTCTTAGGGGGCGAGAGACCCAGTACTTC.